The clone carrying this TCR beta chain was picked up a small number of times. The antigen is not known. This record comes from a study of response to subunit inactivated influenza vaccine. Notes on the study in general: The authors put forward the suggestion that each seasonal influenza vaccination may bring in only a limited number of new T cells.

The CDR3 contains 15 residues. The ends were cut back, 3 bases at V and 5 bases at J, with 13 bases in the middle. The germline gives CDR1 MDHEN, CDR2 SYDVKM. TCRdb re-derived calls from the RT-PCR reads in MiXCR, one entry per CDR3 protein. The data hold 860,000 or so distinct CDR3 sequences, with over 20% observed a single time. The source was PBMCs from blood, collected roughly 5 days after vaccination. The clonotype comes from a man aged 45-65 years who received an inactivated influenza vaccine. The chain couples TRBV28 to TRBJ2-2; D gene ambiguous. The DNA for the CDR3 is TGTGCCAGCAGTTTTGGAATAGGACGGACCGGGGAGCTGTTTTTT. Protein product: CASSFGIGRTGELFF.